A selection of T cell receptor beta chains follows, all from one sample in a study of patients and donors after allogeneic stem cell transplantation. TCRdb called the RT-PCR reads again in MiXCR, with one record for every CDR3 protein. The table has under 170,000 distinct CDR3 sequences, about a third seen once. The specimen was blood, either unsorted or a sorted T cell fraction (not recorded which). All receptors derive from a human donor who was either an allogeneic HSCT recipient or a stem cell or donor lymphocyte infusion donor (not recorded which). It is not recorded whose cells these are; they may come from a transplant donor. CDR3s include the opening cysteine and the closing phenylalanine or tryptophan. The D gene is left open where the match is weak. For some rows the clone size is stated as once, few or many, or as a class when expanded; others skip it.

j_call clone_size d_call v_call cdr3_aa cdr3_nt
TRBJ1-6 few . TRBV12-3/TRBV12-4 CASSLNGRSPLHF TGTGCCAGCAGTTTAAATGGTCGTTCACCCCTCCACTTT
TRBJ2-3 few TRBD2 TRBV10-3 CAISPSGAGGTDTQYF TGTGCCATCAGCCCCTCCGGAGCGGGGGGCACAGATACGCAGTATTTT
TRBJ1-2 few . TRBV7-9 CASSLAMVGTYGYTF TGTGCCAGCAGCTTAGCCATGGTGGGGACCTATGGCTACACCTTC
TRBJ1-6 . . TRBV6-5 CASRPSSYNSPLHF TGTGCCAGCAGGCCGAGCTCCTATAATTCACCCCTCCACTTT
TRBJ1-2 . . TRBV9 CASSVGAGSDGYTF TGTGCCAGCAGCGTAGGGGCCGGATCGGATGGCTACACCTTC
TRBJ2-5 . TRBD2 TRBV7-9 CASSLNAGGYQYQETQYF TGTGCCAGCAGCTTAAATGCGGGGGGCTACCAGTACCAAGAGACCCAGTACTTC
TRBJ1-2 once TRBD1 TRBV6-2/TRBV6-3 CASSWTGDGYTF TGTGCCAGCAGTTGGACAGGGGATGGCTACACCTTC
TRBJ2-3 few . TRBV11-2 CASSLLGTSTDTQYF TGTGCCAGCAGCTTACTAGGAACTAGCACAGATACGCAGTATTTT
TRBJ1-1 . . TRBV6-5 CARPRGRTEAFF TGTGCCAGGCCGAGGGGGAGGACTGAAGCTTTCTTT
TRBJ1-5 . TRBD1 TRBV27 CASSTGTGGQPQHF TGTGCCAGCAGTACCGGGACAGGGGGGCAGCCCCAGCATTTT
TRBJ2-6 once TRBD1 TRBV28 CASIIPGQDSGANVLTF TGTGCCAGCATCATCCCGGGACAGGACTCTGGGGCCAACGTCCTGACTTTC
TRBJ2-2 few . TRBV11-2 CASSSRGSTDGELFF TGTGCCAGCAGCTCCCGGGGGAGTACGGACGGGGAGCTGTTTTTT
TRBJ2-2 . . TRBV9 CASSVGGSGELFF TGTGCCAGCAGCGTAGGAGGAAGCGGGGAGCTGTTTTTT
TRBJ1-4 . . TRBV20-1 CSARNRDFREKLFF TGCAGTGCTAGAAACAGGGATTTTAGAGAAAAACTGTTTTTT
TRBJ1-1 . . TRBV30 CAWSSGRSRPEAFF TGTGCCTGGAGTTCGGGGCGGTCCCGACCTGAAGCTTTCTTT
TRBJ1-1 few . TRBV28 CASSLVAGNTEAFF TGTGCCAGCAGTTTGGTGGCAGGGAACACTGAAGCTTTCTTT
TRBJ1-6 many . TRBV5-1 CASSLDGPSNSPLHF TGCGCCAGCAGCTTGGACGGGCCATCTAATTCACCCCTCCACTTT
TRBJ1-1 few . TRBV6-1 CASSDGPRVSDTEAFF TGTGCCAGCAGTGACGGGCCCAGGGTGTCAGACACTGAAGCTTTCTTT
TRBJ2-2 once . TRBV6-2/TRBV6-3 CASSYPVLNTGELFF TGTGCCAGCAGTTACCCTGTCCTCAACACCGGGGAGCTGTTTTTT
TRBJ2-1 . TRBD2 TRBV5-1 CASSLAQTSGGPSSYNEQFF TGCGCCAGCAGCTTGGCCCAGACTAGCGGGGGCCCGAGCTCCTACAATGAGCAGTTCTTC
TRBJ2-2 . . TRBV11-1 CASSLKAGRSPGELFF TGTGCCAGCAGCTTGAAGGCGGGGCGATCGCCCGGGGAGCTGTTTTTT
TRBJ1-6 . . TRBV7-3 CASSLLQANSPLHF TGTGCCAGCAGCTTATTGCAGGCTAATTCACCCCTCCACTTT
TRBJ2-5 . . TRBV3-1 CASSHKSGGETQYF TGTGCCAGCAGCCATAAGAGTGGTGGAGAGACCCAGTACTTC
TRBJ1-2 . . TRBV6-5 CASSYGGQLYGYTF TGTGCCAGCAGTTACGGCGGACAGCTTTATGGCTACACCTTC
TRBJ2-2 . TRBD2 TRBV12-3/TRBV12-4 CASSTRSGGPPGELFF TGTGCCAGCAGCACCCGGAGCGGGGGGCCCCCCGGGGAGCTGTTTTTT
TRBJ2-3 . TRBD2 TRBV20-1 CSVRGTDTQYF TGCAGTGTGCGGGGGACAGATACGCAGTATTTT
TRBJ2-1 . . TRBV9 CASRSDSYNEQFF TGTGCCAGCAGATCCGACTCCTACAATGAGCAGTTCTTC
TRBJ2-3 . . TRBV5-1 CASSHTQYF TGCGCCAGCAGTCATACGCAGTATTTT
TRBJ2-5 . TRBD1 TRBV7-2 CASTEGAKTQYF TGTGCCAGCACCGAGGGGGCAAAGACCCAGTACTTC
TRBJ2-1 . . TRBV5-1 CASSPRTTNEQFF TGCGCCAGCAGCCCCCGGACCACCAATGAGCAGTTCTTC
TRBJ1-6 . . TRBV6-5 CASSFSASSYNSPLHF TGTGCCAGCAGTTTCAGCGCCAGCTCCTATAATTCACCCCTCCACTTT
TRBJ1-6 few . TRBV3-1 CASSQEHGTYNSPLHF TGTGCCAGCAGCCAAGAGCATGGGACCTATAATTCACCCCTCCACTTT
TRBJ2-2 . TRBD2 TRBV10-3 CAISSIERGAAGELFF TGTGCCATCAGCTCTATCGAGCGGGGGGCGGCCGGGGAGCTGTTTTTT
TRBJ1-1 few . TRBV28 CASSPRVNTEAFF TGTGCCAGCAGTCCCCGGGTGAACACTGAAGCTTTCTTT
TRBJ1-2 . TRBD1 TRBV7-2 CASSLAGQGSGYTF TGTGCCAGCAGCTTAGCCGGACAGGGGAGTGGCTACACCTTC
TRBJ1-1 . . TRBV19 CASRLVIGSGTEAFF TGTGCCAGTAGACTGGTCATCGGGTCGGGCACTGAAGCTTTCTTT
TRBJ1-3 . TRBD1 TRBV9 CASSGNRGGYTIYF TGTGCCAGCAGCGGAAACAGGGGCGGTTACACCATATATTTT
TRBJ1-3 . . TRBV6-1 CASSEVGGSTGNTIYF TGTGCCAGCAGTGAAGTTGGGGGTTCTACTGGAAACACCATATATTTT
TRBJ1-3 few . TRBV3-1 CASSQGPVSGNTIYF TGTGCCAGCAGCCAAGGCCCCGTCTCTGGAAACACCATATATTTT
TRBJ1-6 . TRBD1 TRBV11-2 CASSLRGGGNSPLHF TGTGCCAGCAGCTTAAGAGGGGGCGGTAATTCACCCCTCCACTTT
TRBJ2-3 . TRBD2 TRBV6-5 CASSYSRGGGDTQYF TGTGCCAGCAGTTACTCCCGGGGGGGAGGCGATACGCAGTATTTT
TRBJ2-1 . TRBD1 TRBV12-3/TRBV12-4 CASSPRTGANYNEQFF TGTGCCAGCAGTCCTCGGACAGGCGCGAACTACAATGAGCAGTTCTTC
TRBJ1-5 few . TRBV12-3/TRBV12-4 CASSFGQTSNQPQHF TGTGCCAGCAGTTTCGGGCAGACTAGCAATCAGCCCCAGCATTTT
TRBJ2-5 once . TRBV2 CASIQQETQYF TGTGCCAGCATTCAGCAAGAGACCCAGTACTTC
TRBJ2-3 few . TRBV12-3/TRBV12-4 CASSSGVSTDTQYF TGTGCCAGCAGTTCAGGGGTGAGCACAGATACGCAGTATTTT
TRBJ1-2 few TRBD1 TRBV10-3 CAISSPGTGGPWDYGYTF TGTGCCATCAGTAGCCCCGGGACAGGGGGCCCCTGGGACTATGGCTACACCTTC
TRBJ1-1 . . TRBV12-3/TRBV12-4 CASTAWTANTEAFF TGTGCCAGCACCGCCTGGACAGCTAACACTGAAGCTTTCTTT
TRBJ1-5 . . TRBV27 CASRGPLVGQPQHF TGTGCCAGCAGGGGACCCTTGGTGGGCCAGCCCCAGCATTTT
TRBJ2-3 . TRBD2 TRBV12-3/TRBV12-4 CASSLGLQSFTQYF TGTGCCAGCAGTTTGGGACTACAGAGTTTTACGCAGTATTTT
TRBJ1-2 few . TRBV12-3/TRBV12-4 CASSSGRTYGYTF TGTGCCAGCAGCTCAGGGCGTACCTATGGCTACACCTTC
TRBJ2-7 . . TRBV6-6 CASSAAKVTYEQYF TGTGCCAGCAGCGCCGCTAAGGTAACCTACGAGCAGTACTTC
TRBJ1-2 few TRBD1 TRBV7-9 CASSSGQLLGYTF TGTGCCAGCAGCTCGGGACAGCTTTTAGGCTACACCTTC
TRBJ2-7 . TRBD1 TRBV5-5 CASSRTGLPSSYEQYF TGTGCCAGCAGTCGGACAGGCCTCCCTTCTTCCTACGAGCAGTACTTC